Sequencing of this T cell receptor beta chain was carried out in a study of T cell responses to AZD1222 COVID-19 vaccine. This table comes from immunoSEQ multiplex PCR, and its TCRdb copy is limited to in-frame clones, with some not included. The sample shows about 120,000 clones, approximately 90% of them seen only once. The germline CDR1 and CDR2 sequences are SNHLY and FYNNEI. Trimming removed 7 bases at V and 7 bases at J, with 16 bases between. The CDR3 has 13 amino acids. On this clone: As yet, its antigen is unknown.

Findings of the study overall: Two doses of AZD1222 preceded a rise in Spike-specific TCR breadth and depth.

The sequence derives from an adult who received the MenACWY meningococcal vaccine as a control. This sample comprised peripheral blood, obtained 28 days after the second dose of the MenACWY control vaccine. This rearrangement joins TRBV2 to TRBJ1-2; D is uncertain. In DNA form, the CDR3 reads TGTGCCAGCACCGGGGAAAGGGCCTCTGGCTACACCTTC. It is translated as CASTGERASGYTF.